This TCR beta chain was identified during a study of radiotherapy plus CTLA-4 blockade in lung cancer. Study-wide findings and caveats: Some TCR clones had been derived from tumors. These clones expanded in peripheral blood after radiotherapy plus ipilimumab. Reportedly, early blood T cell clone dynamics best predicted response, with interferon-beta.

The table came from immunoSEQ multiplex PCR; TCRdb's copy has only in-frame clones and leaves some out. The data contain roughly 48,000 clones, 82% of them singletons. A note on this clone: As yet, its antigen is unknown.

CDR3 length: 16 residues. Unmatched junction bases numbered 7, after V lost 7 bases and J lost 4 bases. The germline V gene encodes CDR1 MNHEY and CDR2 SMNVEV (reference sequence). The sequences come from peripheral blood, collected from a patient treated with radiotherapy plus ipilimumab. The chain carries TRBV27 and TRBJ2-1, with 13 bases that match TRBD2. This sequence was found in a human donor with non-small cell lung cancer who had stable disease on radiotherapy plus ipilimumab. CDR3 sequence: CASIRTSGSFYNEQFF. CDR3 nucleotide sequence: TGTGCCAGCATTCGGACTAGCGGGAGTTTTTACAATGAGCAGTTCTTC.